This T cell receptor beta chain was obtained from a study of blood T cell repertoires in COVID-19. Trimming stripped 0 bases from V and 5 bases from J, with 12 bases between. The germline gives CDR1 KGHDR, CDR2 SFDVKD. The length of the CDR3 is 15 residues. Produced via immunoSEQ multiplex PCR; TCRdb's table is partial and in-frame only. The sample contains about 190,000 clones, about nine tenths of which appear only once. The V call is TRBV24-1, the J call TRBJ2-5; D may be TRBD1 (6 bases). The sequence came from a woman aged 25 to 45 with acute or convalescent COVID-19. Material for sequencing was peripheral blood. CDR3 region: CATSDLGGSWETQYF. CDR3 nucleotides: TGTGCCACCAGTGATTTGGGGGGCTCTTGGGAGACCCAGTACTTC.